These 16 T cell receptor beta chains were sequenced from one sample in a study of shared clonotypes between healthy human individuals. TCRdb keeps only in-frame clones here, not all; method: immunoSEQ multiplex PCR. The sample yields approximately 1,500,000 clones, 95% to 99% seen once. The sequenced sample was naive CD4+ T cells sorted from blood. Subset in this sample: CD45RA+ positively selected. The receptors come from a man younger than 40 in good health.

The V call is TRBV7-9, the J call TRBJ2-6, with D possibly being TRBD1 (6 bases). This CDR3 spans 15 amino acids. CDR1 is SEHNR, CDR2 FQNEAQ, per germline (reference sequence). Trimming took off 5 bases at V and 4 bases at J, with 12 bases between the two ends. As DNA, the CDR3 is TGTGCCAGCAGCCCTCCAGGGGTAGGGGCCAACGTCCTGACTTTC. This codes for CASSPPGVGANVLTF.

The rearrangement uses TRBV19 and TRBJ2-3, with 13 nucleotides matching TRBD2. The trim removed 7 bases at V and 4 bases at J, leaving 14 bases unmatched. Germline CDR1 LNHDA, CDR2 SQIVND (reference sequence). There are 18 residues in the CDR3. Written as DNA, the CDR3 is TGTGCCAGTATCGGCTCCGGAACTAGCGGGAGGGGCCCAGATACGCAGTATTTT. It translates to CASIGSGTSGRGPDTQYF.

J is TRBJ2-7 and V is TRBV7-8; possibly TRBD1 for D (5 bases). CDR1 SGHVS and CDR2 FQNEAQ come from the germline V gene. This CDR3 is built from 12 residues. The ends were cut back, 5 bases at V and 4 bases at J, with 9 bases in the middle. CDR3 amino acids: CASSPAGYEQYF. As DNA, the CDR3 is TGTGCCAGCAGCCCGGCAGGGTACGAGCAGTACTTC.

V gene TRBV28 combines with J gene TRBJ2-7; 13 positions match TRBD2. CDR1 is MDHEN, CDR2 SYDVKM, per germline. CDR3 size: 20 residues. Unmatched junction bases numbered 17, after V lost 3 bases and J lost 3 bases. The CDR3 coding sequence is TGTGCCAGCAGTTTTTCGACTAGCGGGAGGCCAGCACCGAAGCTCTACGAGCAGTACTTC. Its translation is CASSFSTSGRPAPKLYEQYF.

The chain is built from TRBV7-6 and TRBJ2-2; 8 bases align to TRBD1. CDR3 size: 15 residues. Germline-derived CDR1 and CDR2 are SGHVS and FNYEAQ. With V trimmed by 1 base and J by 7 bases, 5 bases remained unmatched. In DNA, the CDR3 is TGTGCCAGCAGCTTAGGCGCAGGGGGCGGCGGGGAGCTGTTTTTT. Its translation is CASSLGAGGGGELFF.

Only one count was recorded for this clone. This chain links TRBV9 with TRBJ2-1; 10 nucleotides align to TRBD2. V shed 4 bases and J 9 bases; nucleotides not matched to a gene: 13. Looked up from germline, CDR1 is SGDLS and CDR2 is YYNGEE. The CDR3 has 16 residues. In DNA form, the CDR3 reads TGTGCCAGCAGCCAAACGGCTAGCGGGAGCAACGGTGAGCAGTTCTTC. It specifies CASSQTASGSNGEQFF.

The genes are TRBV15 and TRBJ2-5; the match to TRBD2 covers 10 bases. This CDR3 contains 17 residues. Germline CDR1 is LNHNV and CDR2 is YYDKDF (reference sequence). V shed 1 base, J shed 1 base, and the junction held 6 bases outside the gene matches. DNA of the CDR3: TGTGCCACCAGCAGAGGTCGGACTAGCGGCACCCAAGAGACCCAGTACTTC. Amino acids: CATSRGRTSGTQETQYF.

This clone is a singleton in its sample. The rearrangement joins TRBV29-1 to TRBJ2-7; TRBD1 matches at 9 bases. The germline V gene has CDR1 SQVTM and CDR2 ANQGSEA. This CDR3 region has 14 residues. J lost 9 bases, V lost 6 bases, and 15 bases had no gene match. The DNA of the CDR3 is TGCAGCGTAGAAATACAGGGGGCCTCACAGCTGCAGTACTTC. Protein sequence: CSVEIQGASQLQYF.

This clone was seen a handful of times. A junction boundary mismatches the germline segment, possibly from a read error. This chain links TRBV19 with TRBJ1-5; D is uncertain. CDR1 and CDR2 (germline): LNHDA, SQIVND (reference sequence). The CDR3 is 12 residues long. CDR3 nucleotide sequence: TGTGCCAGTACTATAGGCTATCAGCCCCAGCATTTT. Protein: CASTIGYQPQHF.

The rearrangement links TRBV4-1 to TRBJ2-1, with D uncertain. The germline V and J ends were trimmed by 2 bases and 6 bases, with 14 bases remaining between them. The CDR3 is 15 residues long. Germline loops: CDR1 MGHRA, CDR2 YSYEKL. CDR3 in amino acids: CASSQPADSGNEQFF. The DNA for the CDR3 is TGCGCCAGCAGCCAACCGGCAGATTCGGGCAATGAGCAGTTCTTC.

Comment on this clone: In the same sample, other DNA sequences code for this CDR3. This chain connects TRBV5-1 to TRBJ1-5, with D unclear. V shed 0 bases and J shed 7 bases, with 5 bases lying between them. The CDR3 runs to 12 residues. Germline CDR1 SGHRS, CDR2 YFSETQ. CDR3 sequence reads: CASSLDGQPQHF. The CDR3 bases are TGCGCCAGCAGCTTGGACGGGCAGCCCCAGCATTTT.

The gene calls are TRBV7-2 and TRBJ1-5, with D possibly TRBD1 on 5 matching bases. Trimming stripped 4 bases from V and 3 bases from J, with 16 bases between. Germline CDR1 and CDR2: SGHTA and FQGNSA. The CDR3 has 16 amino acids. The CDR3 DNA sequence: TGTGCCAGCAGCTCAACAGGTGGGGCGGCCAATCAGCCCCAGCATTTT. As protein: CASSSTGGAANQPQHF.

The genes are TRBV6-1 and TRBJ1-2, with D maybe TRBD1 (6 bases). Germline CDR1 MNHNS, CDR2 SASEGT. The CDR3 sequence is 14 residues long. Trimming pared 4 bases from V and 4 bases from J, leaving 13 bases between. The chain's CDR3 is CASSVKGGFYGYTF. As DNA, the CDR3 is TGTGCCAGCAGTGTTAAGGGGGGATTCTATGGCTACACCTTC.

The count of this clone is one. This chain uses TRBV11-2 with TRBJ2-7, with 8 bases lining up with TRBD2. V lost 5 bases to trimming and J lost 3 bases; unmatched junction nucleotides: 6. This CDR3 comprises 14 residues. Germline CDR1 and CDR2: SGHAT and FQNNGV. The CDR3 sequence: CASSILAEFYEQYF. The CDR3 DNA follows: TGTGCCAGCAGCATACTAGCGGAATTCTACGAGCAGTACTTC.

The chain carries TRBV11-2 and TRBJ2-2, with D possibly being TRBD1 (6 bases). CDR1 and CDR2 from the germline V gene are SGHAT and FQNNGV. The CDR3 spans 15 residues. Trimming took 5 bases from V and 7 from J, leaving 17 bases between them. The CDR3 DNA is TGTGCCAGCAGCCCATTCCTGGGGGCGGGCGGGGAGCTGTTTTTT. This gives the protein CASSPFLGAGGELFF.

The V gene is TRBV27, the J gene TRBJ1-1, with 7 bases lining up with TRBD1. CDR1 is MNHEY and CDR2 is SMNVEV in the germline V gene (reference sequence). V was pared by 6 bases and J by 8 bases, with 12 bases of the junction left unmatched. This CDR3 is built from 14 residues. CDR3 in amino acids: CASRGDSLKGEAFF. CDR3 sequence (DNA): TGTGCCAGCAGGGGGGACAGCCTAAAGGGAGAAGCTTTCTTT.